A single sample gave rise to the 13 T cell receptor beta chains below, sequenced in a study of CXCR3-negative and CXCR3-positive naive CD8 T cells. The method, 5' RACE with UMI labels, was used to prepare the TRB cDNA libraries. TCRdb processed the 5' RACE reads again and assigns one entry to each CDR3 protein, with no DNA. The repertoire table contains 4,500 to 7,000 distinct CDR3 sequences. Source material: naive CXCR3- CD8+ T cells from blood. Subset of the sample: CD45RO-CCR7+CD27+CD95- naive CD8+ T cells lacking CXCR3 (TNR3-). These receptors came from a human donor in good health. Some clones in this sample may be carry-over from other donors' samples.

V and J are TRBV29-1 and TRBJ2-1; the D call from TCRdb, TRBD2, cannot be confirmed without DNA. The CDR3 length is 13 residues. The germline V gene has CDR1 SQVTM and CDR2 ANQGSEA. The CDR3 sequence is CSGQTLAGYEQFF.

Judged by frequency, this clonotype is medium-sized. This rearrangement joins TRBV7-9 to TRBJ2-1; TCRdb lists TRBD2, though no DNA is available to test this call. Per germline, CDR1 SEHNR and CDR2 FQNEAQ (reference sequence). The CDR3 sequence is 17 residues long. CDR3 protein: CASSSLHGPVNLDEQFF.

The genes are TRBV12-3 or TRBV12-4 and TRBJ1-1; no DNA is available, so the TRBD1 call from TCRdb remains unchecked. The CDR3 consists of 13 residues. CDR3 residues: CASSLGQGFEAFF.

Its frequency marks this clonotype as medium-sized. This rearrangement joins TRBV12-3 or TRBV12-4 to TRBJ2-7; there is no DNA to check the TCRdb D call of TRBD1. The CDR3 is made up of 13 amino acids. The CDR3 protein is CASSSRDRDEQYF.

This clonotype is identified as medium-sized (0.01 to 0.1%) from frequency. The chain joins TRBV29-1 to TRBJ2-3; TCRdb calls TRBD2, which cannot be checked without DNA. CDR1 is SQVTM, CDR2 ANQGSEA, per germline. The CDR3 runs 13 residues. The CDR3 sequence: CSVRGGSTDTQYF.

This clonotype is identified as medium-sized from frequency. The chain recombines TRBV3-1 with TRBJ2-1; the TCRdb D gene call, TRBD2, has no DNA to confirm it. The CDR3 runs to 16 residues. Germline CDR1 reads LGHDT; CDR2 reads YNNKEL (reference sequence). CDR3 residues: CASSPAFGAGVSEQFF.

The chain uses TRBV7-6 and TRBJ1-4; TCRdb indicates TRBD1, and absent DNA this call remains unverified. The CDR3 runs to 15 residues. Germline assignment: CDR1 SGHVS and CDR2 FNYEAQ. The CDR3 sequence: CARSLAGTGYEKLFF.

The chain employs TRBV12-3 or TRBV12-4 and TRBJ2-7; TCRdb's assignment of TRBD2 cannot be checked, as there is no DNA. The CDR3 covers 13 residues. The CDR3 protein is CASSLGGTYEQYF.

This clonotype is classed as medium-sized (0.01 to 0.1%) by frequency. The chain has TRBV11-2 and TRBJ2-7; TCRdb returns TRBD1, unconfirmable since there is no DNA. This CDR3 is 17 amino acids long. Per germline, CDR1 SGHAT and CDR2 FQNNGV. The CDR3 protein is CASSLVRRDGGSYEQYF.

The gene calls are TRBV7-9 and TRBJ1-1; no DNA is available, so the TRBD1 call from TCRdb remains unchecked. This CDR3 spans 12 amino acids. Germline V gene data show CDR1 as SEHNR and CDR2 as FQNEAQ (reference sequence). CDR3 amino acids: CASSLSGDEAFF.

This clonotype is classed as medium-sized by frequency. The chain is built from TRBV20-1 and TRBJ2-1. The CDR3 length is 16 residues. Per the germline V gene, CDR1 is DFQATT and CDR2 is SNEGSKA (reference sequence). The CDR3 sequence: CSATGTTEPTYNEQFF.

The chain joins TRBV20-1 to TRBJ1-6; TCRdb returns TRBD1, unconfirmable since there is no DNA. Germline V lookup: CDR1 DFQATT, CDR2 SNEGSKA (reference sequence). The CDR3 is 12 residues long. CDR3 region: CAPLHPDSPLHF.

This chain connects TRBV29-1 to TRBJ2-1; TCRdb's D gene call, TRBD2, goes unchecked for lack of DNA. This CDR3 is built from 13 residues. CDR1 and CDR2 (germline): SQVTM, ANQGSEA. This chain's CDR3 is CSGVAGDYNEQFF.